These 27 T cell receptor beta chains share one sample of origin, sequenced in a study of blood T cell repertoires in COVID-19 (dated by TCRdb to 2019 to 2021). Receptors were amplified or captured by the immunoSEQ multiplex PCR assay. The table comes from immuneACCESS by way of TCRdb, which keeps in-frame sequences with V and J called. Part of the clones is missing from these tables; in studies checked, under half for an unresolved V gene and the rest for unknown reasons. The sample data list fewer than 300,000 clones, and around 82% of these were observed just once. The top ten clonotypes cover roughly 14% of the sample. Source material: peripheral blood. Source of these receptors: a person aged 65-85 years with COVID-19, enrolled during active disease.

V gene TRBV24-1 combines with J gene TRBJ1-5; no definite D call. The CDR3 runs to 13 residues. Germline V lookup: CDR1 KGHDR, CDR2 SFDVKD. V shed 2 bases and J shed 7 bases, with 8 bases lying between them. The CDR3 nucleotides are TGTGCCACCAGTGATTCCTACCCGCAGCCCCAGCATTTT. Residues: CATSDSYPQPQHF.

The chain combines TRBV5-1 with TRBJ1-2; TRBD1 might be the D (6 bases). CDR3 length equals 15 residues. V lost 2 bases to trimming and J lost 2 bases, with 13 bases between them. CDR1 is SGHRS and CDR2 is YFSETQ in the germline V gene. This chain's CDR3 is CASSLTPGQNYGYTF. In DNA form, the CDR3 reads TGCGCCAGCAGCTTAACTCCTGGACAGAACTATGGCTACACCTTC.

This chain uses TRBV28 with TRBJ1-4; D is perhaps TRBD1 (5 bases). Between the trimmed V and J ends, which lost 1 base and 8 bases, there was a span of 14 bases. In germline, CDR1 is MDHEN, CDR2 SYDVKM. CDR3 length: 15 amino acids. The CDR3 sequence: CASSLYGHDGEKLFF. The CDR3 DNA sequence: TGTGCCAGCAGTTTATACGGACATGACGGGGAAAAACTGTTTTTT.

This chain joins TRBV18 and TRBJ1-1; weak D call: TRBD1 (6 bases). This CDR3 contains 17 residues. CDR1 and CDR2 (germline): KGHSH, LQKENI. Between the trimmed V and J ends, which lost 0 bases and 1 base, there was a span of 15 bases. The CDR3 DNA sequence: TGTGCCAGCTCACCACCTAGGACAGTTGGGGGGAACACTGAAGCTTTCTTT. Translation gives CASSPPRTVGGNTEAFF.

This rearrangement joins TRBV7-8 to TRBJ2-5, with 7 bases matching TRBD2. CDR1 is SGHVS, CDR2 FQNEAQ, per germline. The CDR3 is 21 residues long. Trimming took 6 bases from V and 1 from J; bases not matched to a gene: 26. Here the CDR3 DNA reads TGTGCCAGCAGTCTTAGTGGGCCTGGCCCGGGACTATTCATTCCCCAAGAGACCCAGTACTTC. Protein: CASSLSGPGPGLFIPQETQYF.

This clone turned up a few times. V is TRBV6-6 and J is TRBJ1-2; D gene ambiguous. Germline loops: CDR1 MNHNY, CDR2 SVGAGI (reference sequence). Trimming took off 7 bases at V and 10 bases at J, with 16 bases between the two ends. The CDR3 is 12 residues long. The CDR3 nucleotides read TGTGCCAGCAATAAGGAGCGCAGTCCCTACACCTTC. Protein sequence: CASNKERSPYTF.

The sample holds a few counts of this clone. This chain connects TRBV27 to TRBJ1-1; perhaps TRBD1 as D (6 bases). The ends were cut back, 6 bases at V and 5 bases at J, with 13 bases in the middle. CDR1 and CDR2 from the germline V gene are MNHEY and SMNVEV (reference sequence). The CDR3 totals 13 residues. CDR3 in amino acids: CASRATGLTEAFF. CDR3 in DNA: TGTGCCAGCAGGGCCACAGGGCTTACTGAAGCTTTCTTT.

This clone was detected many times. The chain uses TRBV27 and TRBJ2-1, with a weak D call TRBD2 (5 bases). Trimming removed 3 bases from V and 0 bases from J, with 9 bases in between. This CDR3 spans 15 amino acids. The germline gives CDR1 MNHEY, CDR2 SMNVEV (reference sequence). The CDR3 is CASSFDTSSYNEQFF. The CDR3 bases are TGTGCCAGCAGTTTCGATACTAGCTCCTACAATGAGCAGTTCTTC.

The genes are TRBV7-2 and TRBJ2-3; 9 nucleotides agree with TRBD2. Germline CDR1 reads SGHTA; CDR2 reads FQGNSA. The trim removed 2 bases at V and 3 bases at J, leaving 6 bases unmatched. The CDR3 consists of 16 residues. CDR3 protein: CASSLLPSGVTDTQYF. For the CDR3, the DNA is TGTGCCAGCAGCTTACTTCCTAGCGGGGTTACAGATACGCAGTATTTT.

V usage is TRBV2 and J usage is TRBJ2-5; TRBD1 agrees at 9 bases. The V and J ends lost 11 bases and 3 bases, in that order; junction bases with no gene match: 7. The CDR3 covers 13 residues. CDR1 is SNHLY, CDR2 FYNNEI, per germline. CDR3 bases: TGTGCCGGGGGAAGGGACAGGGAAGAGACCCAGTACTTC. Residues: CAGGRDREETQYF. The variable domain in full, completed from reference TRBV2 and TRBJ2-5, reads EPEVTQTPSHQVTQMGQEVILRCVPISNHLYFYWYRQILGQKVEFLVSFYNNEISEKSEIFDDQFSVERPDGSNFTLKIRSTKLEDSAMYFCAGGRDREETQYFGPGTRLLVL.

This clone was picked up one time. The chain recombines TRBV7-8 with TRBJ1-5, with 7 bases that match TRBD1. CDR1 SGHVS and CDR2 FQNEAQ come from the germline V gene. The CDR3 has 14 residues. J was trimmed by 5 bases and V by 4 bases; bases with no gene match: 5. CDR3 DNA: TGTGCCAGCAGCTACGGGACAGCAGATCAGCCCCAGCATTTT. Its protein is CASSYGTADQPQHF.

This clone was counted a single time. The J gene is TRBJ2-1, the V gene TRBV6-6; the match to TRBD2 covers 9 bases. Unmatched junction bases numbered 5, after V lost 7 bases and J lost 1 base. The CDR3 spans 15 residues. Germline V lookup: CDR1 MNHNY, CDR2 SVGAGI (reference sequence). The CDR3 loop is CASTPTSGSYNEQFF. For the CDR3, the DNA is TGTGCCAGCACTCCTACTAGCGGGTCCTACAATGAGCAGTTCTTC.

The V gene is TRBV29-1, the J gene TRBJ2-3, with 7 bases aligning to TRBD2. V was pared by 4 bases and J by 3 bases, with 10 bases of the junction left unmatched. Germline CDR1 SQVTM, CDR2 ANQGSEA. CDR3 length: 15 residues. CDR3 amino acids: CSVGLAGVWTDTQYF. The CDR3 DNA is TGCAGCGTTGGTCTCGCGGGGGTTTGGACAGATACGCAGTATTTT.

This clone was seen a few times. The J gene is TRBJ2-7, the V gene TRBV28; the match to TRBD1 covers 9 bases. The CDR3 is made up of 14 amino acids. The germline CDR1 and CDR2 sequences are MDHEN and SYDVKM. The V segment lost 7 bases and the J segment 2 bases; nucleotides outside the gene matches: 6. The CDR3 DNA follows: TGTGCCAGCAAATGGGGACAGGGTCCCTACGAGCAGTACTTC. This gives the protein CASKWGQGPYEQYF.

This chain uses TRBV2 with TRBJ2-2, with 7 bases fitting TRBD2. Germline V gene data show CDR1 as SNHLY and CDR2 as FYNNEI. The CDR3 has 14 amino acids. V gave up 6 bases and J gave up 4 bases; unmatched junction bases: 5. The CDR3 is CASRGTTSTGELFF. In DNA form, the CDR3 reads TGTGCCAGCAGAGGGACTACCTCCACCGGGGAGCTGTTTTTT. Based on the CDR3 plus reference TRBV2 and TRBJ2-2, the full variable domain is EPEVTQTPSHQVTQMGQEVILRCVPISNHLYFYWYRQILGQKVEFLVSFYNNEISEKSEIFDDQFSVERPDGSNFTLKIRSTKLEDSAMYFCASRGTTSTGELFFGEGSRLTVL.

The chain employs TRBV3-1 (or the pseudogene TRBV3-2) and TRBJ2-3; no reliable D call. Trimming removed 5 bases at V and 4 bases at J, with 13 bases between. Germline V CDR1 and CDR2: LGHDT, YNNKEL (reference sequence). The CDR3 has 14 residues. The CDR3 coding sequence is TGTGCCAGCAGCAAAGCCCACCAGGCAGATACGCAGTATTTT. Translation: CASSKAHQADTQYF.

The CDR3 here is CASSRLAGGETQYF. Here the CDR3 DNA reads TGTGCCAGCAGCCGACTAGCGGGAGGGGAGACCCAGTACTTC. This rearrangement joins TRBV28 to TRBJ2-5; 14 nucleotides agree with TRBD2. Germline V gives CDR1 MDHEN, CDR2 SYDVKM. Trimming took 6 bases from V and 5 from J; bases not matched to a gene: 2. This CDR3 contains 14 residues.

This clone appeared once. This rearrangement joins TRBV28 to TRBJ2-7, with D tentatively TRBD1 (6 bases). This CDR3 comprises 13 residues. The V end lost 5 bases, the J end lost 4 bases, and 12 bases lay between the germline ends. Germline V lookup: CDR1 MDHEN, CDR2 SYDVKM. CDR3 loop: CASSPPTGYEQYF. The CDR3 region has the DNA TGTGCCAGCAGTCCCCCTACAGGGTACGAGCAGTACTTC.

The rearrangement links TRBV7-6 to TRBJ1-4; 7 bases agree with TRBD1. CDR3 size: 16 residues. V shed 4 bases and J 5 bases; nucleotides not matched to a gene: 10. Germline V gene sequence: CDR1 SGHVS, CDR2 FNYEAQ. The CDR3 DNA follows: TGTGCCAGCAGCTCGAGACAGGGCCCCCCGAATGAAAAACTGTTTTTT. This encodes CASSSRQGPPNEKLFF.

The chain couples TRBV28 to TRBJ1-6, with D unclear. There are 15 residues in the CDR3. Deletions cut 10 bases from V and 5 bases from J, with 18 bases between. Germline V gene lookup returns CDR1 MDHEN and CDR2 SYDVKM. CDR3 in amino acids: CAILEGEFDNSPLHF. The CDR3 region has the DNA TGTGCCATCCTGGAGGGAGAATTTGATAATTCACCCCTCCACTTT.

The chain recombines TRBV7-2 with TRBJ1-6; the D is unclear. This CDR3 has 13 residues. Per germline, CDR1 SGHTA and CDR2 FQGNSA. V dropped 3 bases and J dropped 7 bases, with 7 bases sitting between them. The CDR3 nucleotides read TGTGCCAGCAGCTTTCAAGAGAATTCACCCCTCCACTTT. It is translated as CASSFQENSPLHF.

The chain combines TRBV5-1 with TRBJ1-2; 8 bases are a match to TRBD1. This CDR3 has 15 amino acids. In germline, CDR1 is SGHRS, CDR2 YFSETQ. With V trimmed by 1 base and J by 3 bases, 5 bases remained unmatched. CDR3 coding DNA: TGCGCCAGCAGCTTGAGGGAGACAGGGGACTATGGCTACACCTTC. This codes for CASSLRETGDYGYTF.

This clone was seen just once. The genes are TRBV27 and TRBJ1-1, with 9 bases lining up with TRBD1. CDR3 size: 15 residues. Looked up from germline, CDR1 is MNHEY and CDR2 is SMNVEV (reference sequence). Trimming at V came to 5 bases and at J to 7 bases, leaving 11 bases not matched to a gene. The CDR3 nucleotides read TGTGCCAGCAGTGGATGGGGACAGGGAGGAAATGAAGCTTTCTTT. This translates into CASSGWGQGGNEAFF.

This chain uses TRBV28 with TRBJ2-4; TRBD1 aligns across 7 bases. V shed 2 bases and J 0 bases; nucleotides not matched to a gene: 16. CDR1 is MDHEN, CDR2 SYDVKM, per germline. The CDR3 has 20 residues. This CDR3 is CASSLGYQGQSGIAKNIQYF. CDR3 bases: TGTGCCAGCAGTTTAGGCTACCAGGGACAGTCGGGTATAGCCAAAAACATTCAGTACTTC.

This clone was picked up one time. The chain uses TRBV29-1 and TRBJ1-1; D gene ambiguous. Germline V gene sequence: CDR1 SQVTM, CDR2 ANQGSEA. This CDR3 is 12 amino acids long. Trimming stripped 5 bases from V and 4 bases from J, with 11 bases between. In nucleotides, the CDR3 is TGCAGCGTTCAAGGGAGGGTCACTGAAGCTTTCTTT. It specifies CSVQGRVTEAFF.

In this sample, this clone turned up a few times. The rearrangement uses TRBV10-3 and TRBJ2-7, with 9 nucleotides matching TRBD1. J was trimmed by 4 bases and V by 7 bases; bases with no gene match: 8. The CDR3 loop spans 14 amino acids. Germline assignment: CDR1 ENHRY and CDR2 SYGVKD. CDR3: CAIKAGQGTYEQYF. The CDR3 DNA reads as TGTGCCATCAAGGCGGGACAGGGTACGTACGAGCAGTACTTC.

The chain couples TRBV3-1 (or the pseudogene TRBV3-2) to TRBJ1-5; D possibly corresponds to TRBD1 (5 bases). In germline, CDR1 is LGHDT, CDR2 YNNKEL (reference sequence). This CDR3 contains 16 residues. The germline V and J ends were trimmed by 3 bases and 7 bases, with 19 bases remaining between them. The CDR3 sequence: CASSHGGLGWGQPQHF. The DNA of the CDR3 is TGTGCCAGCAGCCATGGGGGACTGGGGTGGGGGCAGCCCCAGCATTTT.